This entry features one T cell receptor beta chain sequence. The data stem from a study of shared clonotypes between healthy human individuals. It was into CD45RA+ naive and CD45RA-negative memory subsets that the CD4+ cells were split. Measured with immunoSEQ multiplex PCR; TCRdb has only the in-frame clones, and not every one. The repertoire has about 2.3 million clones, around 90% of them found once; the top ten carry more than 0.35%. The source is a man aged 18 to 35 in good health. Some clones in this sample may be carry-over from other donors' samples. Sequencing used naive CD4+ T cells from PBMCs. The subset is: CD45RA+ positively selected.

In DNA form, the CDR3 reads TGTGCCAGCAGCCAAGGGACAGGGTTAGTCTATGGCTACACCTTC. Protein product: CASSQGTGLVYGYTF. The chain couples TRBV4-2 to TRBJ1-2, with 8 nucleotides matching TRBD1. The CDR3 contains 15 residues. From germline, CDR1 is LGHNA and CDR2 YNFKEQ. V lost 1 base, J lost 4 bases, and 5 bases stayed unmatched.